The 8 T cell receptor beta chains below come from one sample, sequenced in a study of shared clonotypes between healthy human individuals. TCRdb keeps only in-frame clones here, not all; method: immunoSEQ multiplex PCR. The table has about 960,000 clones, around three quarters seen once. The sequenced sample was memory CD4+ T cells sorted from blood. Described subset: CD45RA-negative fraction. The receptor source for this set is a man between 18 and 35 years old in good health.

As concerns this clone: In the same sample, other DNA sequences code for this CDR3. The chain uses TRBV5-1 and TRBJ2-3; 7 positions match TRBD2. Germline assignment: CDR1 SGHRS and CDR2 YFSETQ. Trimming at V came to 3 bases and at J to 0 bases, leaving 4 bases not matched to a gene. The CDR3 is 15 amino acids. The CDR3 coding sequence is TGCGCCAGCAGCTGGCGCGGGGGAAGCACAGATACGCAGTATTTT. As protein: CASSWRGGSTDTQYF.

The V call is TRBV7-3, the J call TRBJ1-1, with D possibly TRBD1 on 5 matching bases. CDR3 length equals 15 residues. V lost 0 bases and J lost 0, with 8 bases in between. Per germline, CDR1 SGHTA and CDR2 FQGTGA. CDR3: CASSLTGAMNTEAFF. CDR3 sequence (DNA): TGTGCCAGCAGCTTAACAGGGGCCATGAACACTGAAGCTTTCTTT.

This chain joins TRBV30 and TRBJ1-1, with D possibly matching TRBD1 (5 bases). The V gene lost 5 bases and the J gene lost 5 bases, with 15 bases spanning the gap. The germline V gene has CDR1 GTSNPN and CDR2 SVGIG (reference sequence). The CDR3 consists of 13 residues. As DNA, the CDR3 is TGTGCCTGGGATAGGGGCCTAAGAACTGAAGCTTTCTTT. It codes for CAWDRGLRTEAFF.

The CDR3 spells CASSELSSGKYEQYF. The CDR3 DNA follows: TGCGCCAGCAGTGAGTTGTCTAGCGGGAAGTACGAGCAGTACTTC. The chain joins TRBV10-2 to TRBJ2-7; 9 bases are a match to TRBD2. This CDR3 is 15 amino acids long. V shed 1 base and J 4 bases; nucleotides not matched to a gene: 5. Germline values: CDR1 WSHSY, CDR2 SAAADI.

The CDR3 region has the DNA TGTGCCAGCAGTGGGAGCGGGGCGGAGATTCTTAGCTCCTACAATGAGCAGTTCTTC. It codes for CASSGSGAEILSSYNEQFF. V usage is TRBV6-4 and J usage is TRBJ2-1; 7 bases map to TRBD2. The CDR3 sequence is 19 residues long. CDR1 is MRHNA and CDR2 is SNTAGT in the germline V gene. V shed 4 bases, J shed 0 bases, and the junction held 15 bases outside the gene matches.

The genes are TRBV6-5 and TRBJ2-3; tentatively, D is TRBD1 (6 bases). V dropped 6 bases and J dropped 1 base, with 14 bases sitting between them. The CDR3 has 15 residues. The germline V gene encodes CDR1 MNHEY and CDR2 SVGAGI. In DNA form, the CDR3 reads TGTGCCAGCAGGAACCGGGACACTCGCACAGATACGCAGTATTTT. Protein: CASRNRDTRTDTQYF.

V gene TRBV11-3 combines with J gene TRBJ2-3, with 15 positions matching TRBD2. Germline CDR1 is SGHNT and CDR2 is YENEEA. The V and J ends lost 5 bases and 5 bases, in that order; junction bases with no gene match: 5. The CDR3 is 16 amino acids. This chain's CDR3 is CASSMGTSGGRDTQYF. The CDR3 nucleotides are TGTGCCAGCAGCATGGGGACTAGCGGGGGGAGAGATACGCAGTATTTT. Supplemented by reference TRBV11-3 and TRBJ2-3, the full variable domain reads EAGVVQSPRYKIIEKKQPVAFWCNPISGHNTLYWYLQNLGQGPELLIRYENEEAVDDSQLPKDRFSAERLKGVDSTLKIQPAELGDSAVYLCASSMGTSGGRDTQYFGPGTRLTVL.

This clone was recorded a few times. The rearrangement links TRBV5-4 to TRBJ2-2; D is tentatively TRBD1 or TRBD2 (5 bases each). The V gene's germline CDR1 is SGHNT and CDR2 YYREEE (reference sequence). Trimming left V 2 bases short and J 0 bases short, with 8 bases between. This CDR3 contains 15 residues. The CDR3 coding sequence is TGTGCCAGCAGCTTCCGGGGCCCGAACACCGGGGAGCTGTTTTTT. Translating gives CASSFRGPNTGELFF.